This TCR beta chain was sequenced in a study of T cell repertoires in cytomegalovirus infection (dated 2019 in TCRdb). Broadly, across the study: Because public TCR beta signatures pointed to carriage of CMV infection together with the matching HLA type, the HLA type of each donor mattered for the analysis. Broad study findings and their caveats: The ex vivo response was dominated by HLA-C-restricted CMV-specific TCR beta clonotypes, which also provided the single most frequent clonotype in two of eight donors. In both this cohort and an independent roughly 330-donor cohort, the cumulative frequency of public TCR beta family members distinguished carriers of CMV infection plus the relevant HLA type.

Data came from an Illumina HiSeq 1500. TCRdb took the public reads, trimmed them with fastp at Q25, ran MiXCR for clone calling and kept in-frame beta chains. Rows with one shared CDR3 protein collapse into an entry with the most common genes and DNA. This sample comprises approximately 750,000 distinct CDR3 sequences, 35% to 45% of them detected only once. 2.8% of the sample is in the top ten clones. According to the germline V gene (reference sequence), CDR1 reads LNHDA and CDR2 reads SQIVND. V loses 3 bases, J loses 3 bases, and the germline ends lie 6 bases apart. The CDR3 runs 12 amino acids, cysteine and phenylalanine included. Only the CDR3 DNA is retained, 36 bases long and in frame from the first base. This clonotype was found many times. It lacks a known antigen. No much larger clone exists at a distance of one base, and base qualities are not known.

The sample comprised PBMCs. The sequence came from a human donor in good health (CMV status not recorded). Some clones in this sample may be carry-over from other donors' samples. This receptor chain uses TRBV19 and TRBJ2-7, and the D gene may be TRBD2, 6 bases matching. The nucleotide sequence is TGTGCCAGTAGTATCGGGGGCTACGAGCAGTACTTC. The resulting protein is CASSIGGYEQYF.